This note documents a single TCR beta chain sequence. The antigen this receptor binds is unknown. At residue 10, the DNA translation does not agree with TCRdb's protein; the protein displayed here is the one encoded by the DNA. Because the receptor is murine, the gene names and germline sequences shown are mouse ones. The read finishes 3 residues shy of the CDR3 end, and the germline J gene is used to complete it. The sample originates from a study of CD8+ T cells in alopecia areata (dated by TCRdb to 2017 to 2018). At the level of the whole study: Skin from C3H/HeJ donors aged roughly 6-13 months with spontaneous alopecia was grafted onto female C3H/HeJ recipients aged roughly 7-10 weeks. In both human patients and the C3H/HeJ mouse model, the study applied high-throughput TCRbeta sequencing to look at T cell clonal expansion in alopecia areata. Human TCRbeta sequencing covered scalp tissue and sorted CD4+ and CD8+ peripheral blood T cells from patchy and totalis/universalis alopecia areata patients and healthy controls. Scalp clonality was compared across normal scalp (n=4), patchy alopecia areata scalp (n=8), and alopecia totalis/universalis scalp (n=8). The RNA source kit depended on sample type: the PAXgene miRNA kit for fixed scalp, the miRNeasy kit for PBMCs, and the RNeasy kit for mouse skin. TCRbeta CDR3 regions were amplified by immunoSEQ multiplex PCR using 35 Vbeta forward and 13 Jbeta reverse primers.

The library was obtained by the immunoSEQ multiplex PCR assay. RNA was extracted from all samples and reverse transcribed into cDNA, which served as template for TCR sequencing. SuperScript III was used for first-strand cDNA synthesis, primed with a 2:1 mix of oligo-dT and random hexamers. A synthetic immune receptor repertoire was used to gauge amplification bias, and whatever bias remained was removed computationally. Sequencing of the libraries was done on Illumina HiSeq using 60 bp reads that spanned the CDR3 and were read from J toward V. Turning to the authors' computational methods: Raw reads were preprocessed to remove errors, and CDR3 was defined by IMGT conventions from the conserved cysteine to phenylalanine. Clonality was computed by normalizing Shannon entropy by log2 of the number of productive unique TCRs and subtracting the result from 1. CD4 or CD8 identity of scalp clones was inferred by cross-referencing scalp TCRbeta sequences with sorted blood CD4 and CD8 repertoires. Drawn from immuneACCESS, this table holds only the in-frame rearrangements with V and J called that TCRdb kept. Clones are partly lost; checked studies trace under half to an unresolved V gene and leave the rest unexplained. V and J calls and clone size are given by that table; D and trimming were obtained from the DNA. The table notes roughly 120,000 clones here, none of them singletons. The ten most abundant clones make up around 19% of the sample.

Beyond this particular receptor, the publication reports: Unlike mouse skin, which is dominated by gammadelta T cells, normal human skin has resident alphabeta T cells that are also sequenced, and this complicates analysis of the scalp TCR repertoire. Shared TCR sequences between patients were less evident than in mice, which may be partly attributable to HLA diversity in the patient population. Compared with normal scalp, lesional scalp had higher clonality and more expanded CD8+ clones, particularly in alopecia totalis/universalis, a pattern that suggests antigenic drive.

CDR1 NSHNY and CDR2 SYGAGN are derived from the germline V gene. The V end loses 5 bases and the J end loses 9 bases, and a stretch of 12 bases separates them. The CDR3 spans 13 residues, from the cysteine through the phenylalanine. Of the CDR3's DNA, 30 bases were read; they are in frame from base 1. This sequence uses TRBV13-1 and TRBJ1-6; tentative D gene TRBD1, with 5 bases matching. TRBJ1-6 is an open reading frame, and its role is uncertain. The source material was lesional skin. This sequence originates from a C3H/HeJ mouse with alopecia areata. For this strain, the MHC haplotype is H2-k. The CDR3 bases that were read are TGTGCCAGCAGAGGGGACTGGGGTTCGCCC. Its protein product is CASRGDWGSP. From start to end, the CDR3 is CASRGDWGSPLYF.